The 18 T cell receptor beta chains presented below share a single source sample, sequenced in a study of blood T cell repertoires in COVID-19. Here immunoSEQ multiplex PCR was the method, and the copy in TCRdb shows in-frame clones only, minus some. The repertoire holds roughly 40,000 clones, around 88% seen once, with 3.7% in the top ten. The sequenced sample consisted of peripheral blood. The receptors originated from a human donor in a cohort sampled during active COVID-19.

V and J are TRBV6-2 or TRBV6-3 and TRBJ1-5; D is unclear. Germline lookup yields CDR1 MNHEY and CDR2 SVGEGT. Trimming removed 2 bases at V and 1 base at J, with 12 bases between. The CDR3 contains 16 residues. The CDR3 nucleotides read TGTGCCAGCAGTTACAGCTCATCACTAAGCAATCAGCCCCAGCATTTT. Its protein is CASSYSSSLSNQPQHF.

This sequence joins TRBV3-1 (or the pseudogene TRBV3-2) and TRBJ1-1; no clear D gene. The germline CDR1 and CDR2 sequences are LGHDT and YNNKEL (reference sequence). CDR3 length: 13 residues. Trimming took off 1 base at V and 1 base at J, with 4 bases between the two ends. The CDR3 here is CASSQGGNTEAFF. The CDR3 nucleotides read TGTGCCAGCAGCCAAGGAGGGAACACTGAAGCTTTCTTT.

The chain couples TRBV20-1 to TRBJ2-3; perhaps TRBD2 as D (5 bases). Germline V gene sequence: CDR1 DFQATT, CDR2 SNEGSKA (reference sequence). The CDR3 is made up of 11 amino acids. V was shortened by 5 bases and J by 9 bases, with 12 bases between the two germline ends. CDR3 coding DNA: TGCAGTGCTCCGAAGGAGCGGACGCAGTATTTT. Protein: CSAPKERTQYF.

The chain recombines TRBV30 with TRBJ2-3; D gene ambiguous. Trimming took 3 bases from V and 0 from J, leaving 10 bases between them. This CDR3 has 14 residues. Germline V gene data show CDR1 as GTSNPN and CDR2 as SVGIG (reference sequence). CDR3 DNA sequence: TGTGCCTGGAGCTCGGGTGTTAGCACAGATACGCAGTATTTT. Translated, it gives CAWSSGVSTDTQYF. The full variable domain, completed using reference TRBV30 and TRBJ2-3, is SQTIHQWPATLVQPVGSPLSLECTVEGTSNPNLYWYRQAAGRGLQLLFYSVGIGQISSEVPQNLSASRPQDRQFILSSKKLLLSDSGFYLCAWSSGVSTDTQYFGPGTRLTVL.

The V call is TRBV5-1, the J call TRBJ1-2, with D uncertain. This CDR3 has 13 amino acids. Germline V gene lookup returns CDR1 SGHRS and CDR2 YFSETQ. Deletions cut 5 bases from V and 3 bases from J, with 11 bases between. For the CDR3, the DNA is TGCGCCAGCAGTACCGGGAGGGACTATGGCTACACCTTC. This codes for CASSTGRDYGYTF.

The chain joins TRBV28 to TRBJ2-4, with D perhaps TRBD2 (7 bases). The CDR3 is made up of 19 amino acids. V lost 3 bases and J 4 bases, leaving 25 bases between the germline ends. Germline CDR1 is MDHEN and CDR2 is SYDVKM. The CDR3 bases are TGTGCCAGCAGTTTGGTTGGGACTCGCGGGGGCGCATCAAAAAACATTCAGTACTTC. Amino acid sequence: CASSLVGTRGGASKNIQYF.

The rearrangement uses TRBV30 and TRBJ2-3, with 12 nucleotides matching TRBD2. The CDR3 consists of 19 residues. Germline V CDR1 and CDR2: GTSNPN, SVGIG (reference sequence). V was pared by 2 bases and J by 5 bases, with 17 bases of the junction left unmatched. The CDR3 here is CAWSSSSGGAARMLDTQYF. CDR3 bases: TGTGCCTGGAGTAGTTCTAGCGGGGGGGCCGCCCGTATGCTAGATACGCAGTATTTT.

As regards this clone: The sample has other DNA sequences that encode this CDR3 too. The gene calls are TRBV5-1 and TRBJ1-6; D perhaps matches TRBD1 (5 bases). V was cut by 0 bases and J by 7 bases, with 8 bases left in between. The germline gives CDR1 SGHRS, CDR2 YFSETQ. The CDR3 sequence is 14 residues long. The CDR3 DNA reads TGCGCCAGCAGCTTGGGCCAGGGAAATTCACCCCTCCACTTT. Amino acids: CASSLGQGNSPLHF.

Only one count was recorded for this clone. The chain employs TRBV12-5 and TRBJ2-1, with 12 positions matching TRBD1. The germline V gene has CDR1 LGHNT and CDR2 FRNRAP. With V trimmed by 6 bases and J by 7 bases, 7 bases remained unmatched. This CDR3 is built from 15 residues. This CDR3 reads CASGVSGQGANEQFF. The CDR3 bases are TGTGCTAGTGGGGTATCGGGACAGGGGGCGAATGAGCAGTTCTTC.

The chain is built from TRBV11-2 and TRBJ1-2; D not resolved. The germline CDR1 and CDR2 sequences are SGHAT and FQNNGV. The CDR3 loop spans 14 amino acids. Trimming left V 1 base short and J 2 bases short, with 8 bases between. CDR3 DNA sequence: TGTGCCAGCAGCTTAGTGGGAGTAAACTATGGCTACACCTTC. Translating it yields CASSLVGVNYGYTF.

The rearrangement links TRBV18 to TRBJ1-4, with TRBD1 identical over 9 bases. After removal of 3 bases from V and 8 bases from J, the junction contained 13 bases not matched to a gene. This CDR3 spans 17 amino acids. CDR1 and CDR2 (germline): KGHSH, LQKENI. CDR3 residues: CASSPGTGSNIGEKLFF. As DNA, the CDR3 is TGTGCCAGCTCACCCGGGACAGGGTCTAATATCGGGGAAAAACTGTTTTTT.

This CDR3 is CASSTPHYQPQHF. The CDR3 DNA reads TGTGCCAGTAGTACCCCCCATTATCAGCCCCAGCATTTT. The gene calls are TRBV19 and TRBJ1-5; D gene ambiguous. The germline V gene has CDR1 LNHDA and CDR2 SQIVND (reference sequence). This CDR3 comprises 13 residues. V lost 4 bases and J lost 5, with 9 bases in between.

The gene calls are TRBV7-2 and TRBJ2-7; 8 positions agree with TRBD2. The CDR3 runs to 13 residues. With V trimmed by 2 bases and J by 4 bases, 1 base remained unmatched. Germline V gene data show CDR1 as SGHTA and CDR2 as FQGNSA. DNA of the CDR3: TGTGCCAGCAGCTTAAGCGGGGGATACGAGCAGTACTTC. This sequence encodes CASSLSGGYEQYF. Full variable domain (missing parts from reference TRBV7-2 and TRBJ2-7): GAGVSQSPSNKVTEKGKDVELRCDPISGHTALYWYRQSLGQGLEFLIYFQGNSAPDKSGLPSDRFSAERTGGSVSTLTIQRTQQEDSAVYLCASSLSGGYEQYFGPGTRLTVT.

V and J are TRBV9 and TRBJ1-1, with D possibly matching TRBD1 (5 bases). V lost 4 bases to trimming and J lost 10 bases, with 17 bases between them. The CDR3 spans 13 residues. Germline loops: CDR1 SGDLS, CDR2 YYNGEE. DNA for the CDR3: TGTGCCAGCAGCCCCGGGCAGGGCGTTCGAGCTTTCTTT. Protein sequence: CASSPGQGVRAFF.

The chain employs TRBV6-5 and TRBJ2-7; no firm D call. The V and J ends lost 6 bases and 5 bases respectively, with 14 bases between them. Germline V gene sequence: CDR1 MNHEY, CDR2 SVGAGI. The length of the CDR3 is 13 residues. In DNA, the CDR3 is TGTGCCAGCAGATCTACCCCTAACCACGAGCAGTACTTC. It translates to CASRSTPNHEQYF.

The chain is built from TRBV28 and TRBJ1-6, with 11 bases fitting TRBD1. Germline V CDR1 and CDR2: MDHEN, SYDVKM. CDR3 size: 15 residues. Losses at the gene ends were 5 bases for V and 9 bases for J; bases not matched to a gene: 6. In DNA form, the CDR3 reads TGTGCCAGCAGTGCCGGACAGGGGGCCGGTTCACCCCTCCACTTT. Amino acid sequence: CASSAGQGAGSPLHF.

The chain recombines TRBV5-6 with TRBJ2-1; D call uncertain. V was shortened by 1 base and J by 6 bases, with 5 bases between the two germline ends. Germline V gene data show CDR1 as SGHDT and CDR2 as YYEEEE. The CDR3 extends over 12 amino acids. The CDR3 reads CASSLLRNEQFF. As DNA, the CDR3 is TGTGCCAGCAGCTTGCTACGCAATGAGCAGTTCTTC.

This clone was counted once. The chain employs TRBV29-1 and TRBJ1-1; D may be TRBD1 (5 bases). V was clipped by 4 bases and J by 10 bases, with 16 bases between them. CDR1 is SQVTM, CDR2 ANQGSEA, per germline. The CDR3 has 12 amino acids. The CDR3 reads CSVVWQGGVAFF. The DNA for the CDR3 is TGCAGCGTTGTATGGCAGGGAGGGGTAGCTTTCTTT.